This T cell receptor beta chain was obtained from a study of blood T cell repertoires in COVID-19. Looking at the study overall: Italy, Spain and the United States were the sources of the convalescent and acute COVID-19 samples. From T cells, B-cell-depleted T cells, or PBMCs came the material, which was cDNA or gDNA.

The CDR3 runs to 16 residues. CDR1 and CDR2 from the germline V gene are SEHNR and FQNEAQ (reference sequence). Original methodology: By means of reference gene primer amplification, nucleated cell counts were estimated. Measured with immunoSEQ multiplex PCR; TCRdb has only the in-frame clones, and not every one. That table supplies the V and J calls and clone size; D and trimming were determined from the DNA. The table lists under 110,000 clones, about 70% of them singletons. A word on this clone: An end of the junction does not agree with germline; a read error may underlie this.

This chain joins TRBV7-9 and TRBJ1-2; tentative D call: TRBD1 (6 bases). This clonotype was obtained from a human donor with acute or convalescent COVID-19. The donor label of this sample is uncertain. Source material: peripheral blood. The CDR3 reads CASSLVSGTPNNGYTF. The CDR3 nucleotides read TGTGCCAGCAGCTTGGTTTCCGGGACACCTAACAATGGCTACACCTTC.